The 21 T cell receptor beta chains in this list originate from one sample, sequenced in a study of T-cell reconstitution after alpha-beta-depleted transplantation in children. It was with unique molecular identifiers that the TCRbeta library was prepared. One entry per CDR3 protein results from TCRdb running MiXCR on the PCR reads. The sample includes about 400,000 distinct CDR3 sequences, 15% to 20% of them seen just once. Specimen: PBMCs, mostly from graft donor cells, collected 360 days after TCRalphabeta/CD19-depleted stem cell transplant. The source of these receptors is a boy younger than two who had a stem cell transplant for Wiskott-Aldrich syndrome, so the T cells may come from the graft donor.

The gene calls are TRBV12-3 or TRBV12-4 and TRBJ1-2, with a tentative D call TRBD1 (5 bases). The CDR3 has 13 amino acids. The V end lost 7 bases, the J end lost 0 bases, and 9 bases lay between the germline ends. CDR3 sequence reads: CASNIRANYGYTF. CDR3 in DNA: TGTGCCAGCAATATCAGGGCTAACTATGGCTACACCTTC.

The chain links TRBV4-3 to TRBJ2-1; 12 bases line up with TRBD2. V shed 7 bases, J shed 6 bases, and the junction held 7 bases outside the gene matches. The CDR3 extends over 15 amino acids. The germline CDR1 and CDR2 sequences are LGHNA and YSLEER. CDR3 sequence: CASNPGLAGFNEQFF. Here the CDR3 DNA reads TGCGCCAGCAACCCGGGACTAGCGGGTTTCAATGAGCAGTTCTTC.

The V call is TRBV20-1, the J call TRBJ2-3; 12 bases are a match to TRBD2. The CDR3 runs 14 residues. Germline V CDR1 and CDR2: DFQATT, SNEGSKA (reference sequence). Trimming at V came to 8 bases and at J to 6 bases, leaving 9 bases not matched to a gene. In DNA, the CDR3 is TGCAGTTCCGACGGACTAGCGGGATCGGATACGCAGTATTTT. Translated: CSSDGLAGSDTQYF.

This clonotype has a handful of counts. The chain recombines TRBV6-2 or TRBV6-3 with TRBJ2-3; no definite D call. The CDR3 has 11 residues. Trimming took off 5 bases at V and 11 bases at J, with 11 bases between the two ends. Germline assignment: CDR1 MNHEY and CDR2 SVGEGT. Here the CDR3 reads CASSHGGLQYF. CDR3 sequence (DNA): TGTGCCAGCAGTCACGGCGGATTGCAGTATTTT.

In DNA, the CDR3 is TGCAGCGTTGGAGGTCCGATTTTTGGCTACACCTTC. It specifies CSVGGPIFGYTF. This chain connects TRBV29-1 to TRBJ1-2, with D unresolved. The CDR3 runs 12 residues. Per germline, CDR1 SQVTM and CDR2 ANQGSEA. V was trimmed by 4 bases and J by 7 bases, leaving 13 bases between them.

The CDR3 nucleotides read TGTGCCAGCAATAGCGGTGTGGTGCAGTACTTC. This codes for CASNSGVVQYF. This rearrangement joins TRBV6-5 to TRBJ2-7, with D possibly being TRBD2 (6 bases). CDR1 MNHEY and CDR2 SVGAGI come from the germline V gene. This CDR3 has 11 residues. V lost 7 bases to trimming and J lost 9 bases, with 13 bases between them.

This clonotype was seen a single time. This sequence joins TRBV4-1 and TRBJ1-1, with 7 bases identical to TRBD1. Germline CDR1 is MGHRA and CDR2 is YSYEKL. The CDR3 has 14 amino acids. V trimming: 5 bases; J trimming: 3 bases; junction bases outside the gene matches: 6. The DNA for the CDR3 is TGCGCCAGCAGCTTCGACAGGGCGTACACTGAAGCTTTCTTT. Translation gives CASSFDRAYTEAFF.

The rearrangement joins TRBV6-5 to TRBJ1-1; D perhaps matches TRBD1 (5 bases). The CDR3 has 15 amino acids. Germline assignment: CDR1 MNHEY and CDR2 SVGAGI. V was pared by 2 bases and J by 1 base, with 11 bases between. CDR3 coding DNA: TGTGCCAGCAGTTACCCTAATACAGGGAACACTGAAGCTTTCTTT. Amino acids: CASSYPNTGNTEAFF.

This sequence joins TRBV28 and TRBJ2-7, with D perhaps matching TRBD1 (5 bases). CDR1 MDHEN and CDR2 SYDVKM come from the germline V gene. Between the trimmed V and J ends, which lost 5 bases and 2 bases, there was a span of 10 bases. The length of the CDR3 is 13 residues. CDR3 amino acids: CASSPGWTYEQYF. The CDR3 DNA reads as TGTGCCAGCAGTCCAGGGTGGACCTACGAGCAGTACTTC.

The sample holds a few counts of this clonotype. The chain joins TRBV9 to TRBJ2-7, with D possibly TRBD1 on 5 matching bases. The CDR3 has 17 amino acids. V was pared by 0 bases and J by 3 bases, with 19 bases between. The germline V gene has CDR1 SGDLS and CDR2 YYNGEE. The CDR3 loop reads CASSVGIEQGLNYEQYF. In DNA, the CDR3 is TGTGCCAGCAGCGTAGGTATCGAGCAGGGTTTAAACTACGAGCAGTACTTC. The entire variable domain, with the rest obtained from reference TRBV9 and TRBJ2-7, is as follows: DSGVTQTPKHLITATGQRVTLRCSPRSGDLSVYWYQQSLDQGLQFLIQYYNGEERAKGNILERFSAQQFPDLHSELNLSSLELGDSALYFCASSVGIEQGLNYEQYFGPGTRLTVT.

This clonotype was picked up a small number of times. The chain couples TRBV5-1 to TRBJ1-1; 8 bases agree with TRBD1. CDR3 length: 14 residues. Germline assignment: CDR1 SGHRS and CDR2 YFSETQ. The junction had 4 bases not matched to a gene; V was cut back by 4 bases and J by 2 bases. The CDR3 sequence is CASSRQGTNTEAFF. The CDR3 region has the DNA TGCGCCAGCAGCCGACAGGGGACAAACACTGAAGCTTTCTTT.

The J gene is TRBJ1-2, the V gene TRBV29-1; D gene ambiguous. Germline V gene data show CDR1 as SQVTM and CDR2 as ANQGSEA. V was pared by 6 bases and J by 2 bases, with 10 bases between. The length of the CDR3 is 12 residues. The CDR3 region is CSVWDSNYGYTF. CDR3 sequence (DNA): TGCAGCGTATGGGATTCAAACTATGGCTACACCTTC. The entire variable domain, with the rest obtained from reference TRBV29-1 and TRBJ1-2, is as follows: SAVISQKPSRDICQRGTSLTIQCQVDSQVTMMFWYRQQPGQSLTLIATANQGSEATYESGFVIDKFPISRPNLTFSTLTVSNMSPEDSSIYLCSVWDSNYGYTFGSGTRLTVV.

The chain employs TRBV3-1 and TRBJ2-1; TRBD1 agrees at 9 bases. CDR1 is LGHDT, CDR2 YNNKEL, per germline (reference sequence). Trimming at V came to 3 bases and at J to 3 bases, leaving 6 bases not matched to a gene. CDR3 size: 16 residues. CDR3 sequence (DNA): TGTGCCAGCAGCCACAAAGGACAGGGGTACTACAATGAGCAGTTCTTC. This gives the protein CASSHKGQGYYNEQFF.

This chain joins TRBV27 and TRBJ1-6; a possible D gene is TRBD1 (6 bases). The CDR3 extends over 16 amino acids. V lost 9 bases to trimming and J lost 0 bases, with 15 bases between them. Germline V gives CDR1 MNHEY, CDR2 SMNVEV (reference sequence). For the CDR3, the DNA is TGTGCCAGTACGGGACACTCGATCTCCTATAATTCACCCCTCCACTTT. This encodes CASTGHSISYNSPLHF.

The rearrangement links TRBV6-5 to TRBJ2-5; no clear D gene. The germline gives CDR1 MNHEY, CDR2 SVGAGI. The V end lost 3 bases, the J end lost 1 base, and 6 bases lay between the germline ends. The CDR3 loop spans 13 amino acids. The CDR3 nucleotides read TGTGCCAGCAGTTATGAGGCCCAAGAGACCCAGTACTTC. Encoded protein: CASSYEAQETQYF.

This clonotype has more than one count but fewer than ten. The rearrangement uses TRBV20-1 and TRBJ2-7; TRBD1 matches at 9 bases. V was clipped by 3 bases and J by 3 bases; unmatched bases: 3. The CDR3 loop spans 13 amino acids. Germline assignment: CDR1 DFQATT and CDR2 SNEGSKA (reference sequence). The CDR3 spells CSARGQGYYEQYF. In nucleotides, the CDR3 is TGCAGTGCTAGGGGACAGGGTTACTACGAGCAGTACTTC.

V and J are TRBV10-3 and TRBJ2-7; D uncertain. The length of the CDR3 is 15 residues. The germline V gene has CDR1 ENHRY and CDR2 SYGVKD. Trimming took off 3 bases at V and 0 bases at J, with 12 bases between the two ends. Written as DNA, the CDR3 is TGTGCCATCAGTGACCCCCCGACGAGCTCCTACGAGCAGTACTTC. This translates into CAISDPPTSSYEQYF.

The genes are TRBV6-5 and TRBJ2-7; TRBD1 aligns across 8 bases. The V and J ends lost 4 bases and 7 bases, in that order; junction bases with no gene match: 9. CDR3 length: 14 amino acids. Germline CDR1 and CDR2: MNHEY and SVGAGI. The CDR3 coding sequence is TGTGCCAGCAGTTGGGACAGGACCTACGAGGAGCAGTACTTC. It encodes CASSWDRTYEEQYF.

This clonotype has only a few counts. The chain links TRBV20-1 to TRBJ2-7, with D possibly matching TRBD1 (5 bases). Per the germline V gene, CDR1 is DFQATT and CDR2 is SNEGSKA (reference sequence). Between the trimmed V and J ends, which lost 3 bases and 2 bases, there was a span of 14 bases. CDR3 length: 14 residues. DNA of the CDR3: TGCAGTGCTAGCCAGGGATTAAGCACCTACGAGCAGTACTTC. Translation gives CSASQGLSTYEQYF.

The table lists this clonotype with a few counts. Here the CDR3 DNA reads TGCAGTGCAGAGGGGCAAGAGACCCAGTACTTC. It codes for CSAEGQETQYF. The chain carries TRBV20-1 and TRBJ2-5; D may match TRBD1 or TRBD2 (5 bases each). The CDR3 runs to 11 residues. V gave up 6 bases and J gave up 2 bases, with 7 bases separating them. CDR1 is DFQATT and CDR2 is SNEGSKA in the germline V gene (reference sequence).

The chain joins TRBV20-1 to TRBJ1-6; D gene unclear. CDR1 DFQATT and CDR2 SNEGSKA come from the germline V gene (reference sequence). CDR3 size: 10 residues. The CDR3: CCVRDSPLHF. CDR3 bases: TGCTGTGTGAGGGATTCACCCCTCCACTTT.